This TCR beta chain is drawn from a study of blood T cell repertoires in COVID-19. Background on the study: The United States, Italy and Spain provided the acute and convalescent COVID-19 samples. From T cells, B-cell-depleted T cells, or PBMCs came the material, which was cDNA or gDNA.

Source study methods: Cell counts per sample came from amplifying reference gene primers. Method: immunoSEQ multiplex PCR; TCRdb's copy keeps in-frame clones and lacks some. Clone size and V and J calls were adopted from that table, with D and trimming inferred from the DNA. The data contain approximately 300,000 clones, about 83% of them singletons. The CDR3 totals 15 residues. Per the germline V gene, CDR1 is SGHNT and CDR2 is YENEEA. V dropped 1 base and J dropped 8; count of bases not matched to a gene: 6. The rearrangement uses TRBV11-3 and TRBJ2-1; 9 positions match TRBD2. The sequencing sample was made of peripheral blood. The clonotype was recovered from a woman aged 50 to 65 with acute or convalescent COVID-19. CDR3 in DNA: TGTGCCAGCAGCTTAGGGGTAGCGGGAGTAGATGAGCAGTTCTTC. It encodes CASSLGVAGVDEQFF.